This T cell receptor beta chain was sequenced in a study of blood T cell repertoires in COVID-19. Overall study: Sample material is recorded as cDNA or gDNA derived from T cells, B-cell-depleted T cells, or PBMCs.

This CDR3 is 14 amino acids long. Unmatched junction bases numbered 4, after V lost 5 bases and J lost 5 bases. Per germline, CDR1 LGHNT and CDR2 FRNRAP. In the source study's methods: Cell counts per sample came from amplifying reference gene primers. The protocol was immunoSEQ multiplex PCR, while the TCRdb copy is restricted to in-frame clones and leaves out a portion. That table is the source of V, J and clone size, and D and trimming were worked out from the DNA. This table holds about 300,000 clones, less than 85% found once. Sequenced material: PBMCs or T cells enriched from blood (not recorded which). The clonotype comes from a woman between 50 and 59 years old who had recovered from COVID-19. The rearrangement joins TRBV12-5 to TRBJ2-1; TRBD2 agrees at 9 bases. Written as DNA, the CDR3 is TGTGCTAGTGGTCTAGCGGGATCAAACAATGAGCAGTTCTTC. It is translated as CASGLAGSNNEQFF.